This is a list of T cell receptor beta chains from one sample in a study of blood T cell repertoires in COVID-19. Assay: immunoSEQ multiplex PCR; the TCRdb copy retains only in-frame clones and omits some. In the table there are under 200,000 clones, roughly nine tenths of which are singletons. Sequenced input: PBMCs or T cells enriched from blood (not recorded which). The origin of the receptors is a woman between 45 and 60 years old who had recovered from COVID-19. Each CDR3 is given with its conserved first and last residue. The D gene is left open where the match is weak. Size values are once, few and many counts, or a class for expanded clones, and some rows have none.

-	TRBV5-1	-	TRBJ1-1	TGCGCCAGCAGCTTTTTCAGGACGCAGGGGAACACTGAAGCTTTCTTT	CASSFFRTQGNTEAFF
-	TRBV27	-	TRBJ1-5	TGTGCCAGCAGCCCCGGACAGAGCAATCAGCCCCAGCATTTT	CASSPGQSNQPQHF
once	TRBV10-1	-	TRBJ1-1	TGCGCCAGCAGCTTATCCGGGAACACTGAAGCTTTCTTT	CASSLSGNTEAFF
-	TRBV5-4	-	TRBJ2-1	TGTGCCAGCAGCCCCTCGTTCAGCTCCTACAATGAGCAGTTCTTC	CASSPSFSSYNEQFF
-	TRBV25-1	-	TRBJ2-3	TGTGCCAGCAGTTTTCTCGGGAGAACAGATACGCAGTATTTT	CASSFLGRTDTQYF
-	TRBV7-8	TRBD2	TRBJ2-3	TGTGCCAGCAGCTATAACAGCGGGACCACAGATACGCAGTATTTT	CASSYNSGTTDTQYF
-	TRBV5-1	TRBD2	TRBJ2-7	TGCGCCAGCAGCAGGACTAGCTTCTACGAGCAGTACTTC	CASSRTSFYEQYF
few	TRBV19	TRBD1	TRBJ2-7	TGTGCCAGTAGACAAACCGGGACAGGGGGCAACGAGCAGTACTTC	CASRQTGTGGNEQYF
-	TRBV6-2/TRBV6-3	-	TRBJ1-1	TGTGCCAGCAGTTACGCCGGGTACACTGAAGCTTTCTTT	CASSYAGYTEAFF
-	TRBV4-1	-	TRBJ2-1	TGCGCCAGCAGCCAAGAGGGACTTTCCTACAATGAGCAGTTCTTC	CASSQEGLSYNEQFF
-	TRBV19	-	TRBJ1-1	TGTGCCAGTAGTATAGCGGCGCGGGGGGCTGAAGCTTTCTTT	CASSIAARGAEAFF
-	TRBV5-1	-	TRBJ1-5	TGCGCCAGCAGCTTGGATGGGCGTTCCAATCAGCCCCAGCATTTT	CASSLDGRSNQPQHF
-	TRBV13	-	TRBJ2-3	TGTGCCAGCAGCTTAGGTCGGGTGGGCACAGATACGCAGTATTTT	CASSLGRVGTDTQYF
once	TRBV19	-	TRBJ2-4	TGTGCCAGTAGTATGCTAGGGGTTTGGGGAAACATTCAGTACTTC	CASSMLGVWGNIQYF
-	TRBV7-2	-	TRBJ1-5	TGTGCCAGCAGCCCACCAGGTCCCCAGCCCCAGCATTTT	CASSPPGPQPQHF
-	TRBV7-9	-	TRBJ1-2	TGTGCCAGCAGCGCCTCACCCGCAGACTACAATCTCACCTTC	CASSASPADYNLTF
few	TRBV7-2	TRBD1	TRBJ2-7	TGTGCCAGCAGCTTAATGGGACAGATCTCCTACGAGCAGTACTTC	CASSLMGQISYEQYF
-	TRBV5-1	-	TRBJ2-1	TGCGCCAGCAGCTTAGGGGTAGTCAATGAGCAGTTCTTC	CASSLGVVNEQFF
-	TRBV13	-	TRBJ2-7	TGTGCCAGCAGCCTACACAGGTCCTACGAGCAGTACTTC	CASSLHRSYEQYF
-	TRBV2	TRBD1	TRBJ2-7	TGTGCCAGCAGGGACAGGATGACCTCCTACGAGCAGTACTTC	CASRDRMTSYEQYF
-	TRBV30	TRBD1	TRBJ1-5	TGTGCCTGGAGTACCCCGGGACAGGGAATTCAGCCCCAGCATTTT	CAWSTPGQGIQPQHF
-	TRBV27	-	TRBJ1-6	TGTGCCAGCAGTCCGAGGGAAGTCTGGTCACCCCTCCACTTT	CASSPREVWSPLHF
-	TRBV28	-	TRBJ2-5	TGTGCCAGCAAACCTACTCCCTCCCAAGAGACCCAGTACTTC	CASKPTPSQETQYF
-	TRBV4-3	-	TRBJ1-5	TGCGCCAGCAGCCAAGATCACGTAACTTTCAATCAGCCCCAGCATTTT	CASSQDHVTFNQPQHF
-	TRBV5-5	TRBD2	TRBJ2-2	TGTGCCAGCAGCCCCGGACAGGGGTCGGGACTAGCGGTGAACACCGGGGAGCTGTTTTTT	CASSPGQGSGLAVNTGELFF
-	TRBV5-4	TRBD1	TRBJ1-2	TGTGCCAGCAGCTTAGACAGGGGAAGCTATGGCTACACCTTC	CASSLDRGSYGYTF
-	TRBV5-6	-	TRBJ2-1	TGTGCCAGCAGCTTCCACCTGGGGAGGAATGAGCAGTTCTTC	CASSFHLGRNEQFF
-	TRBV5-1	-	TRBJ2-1	TGCGCCAGCAGCTCAAATAGCGGAGCCTACAATGAGCAGTTCTTC	CASSSNSGAYNEQFF